These T cell receptor beta chains were read from a single sample in a study of T cell clonotyping in hematopoietic cell transplantation. Assay: immunoSEQ multiplex PCR; the TCRdb copy retains only in-frame clones and omits some. Among approximately 9,300 clones listed, about nine tenths were seen once. This specimen consisted of peripheral blood mononuclear cells, obtained before stem cell transplant. The source is a woman in her forties or fifties with chronic myeloid leukemia. Some clones in this sample may be carry-over from other donors' samples. The CDR3 runs from the conserved cysteine through the conserved F or W. The D gene is left open where the match is weak. Not every row has a clone size; where given, it reads once, few, many or a size class.

CDR3,DNA,V,D,J,size
CASSSDSDHEAFF,TGTGCCAGCAGCTCGGACAGTGACCATGAAGCTTTCTTT,TRBV7-6,NA,TRBJ1-1,NA
CATSRGRTGDPYEQYF,TGTGCCACCAGCAGGGGTCGAACAGGGGATCCCTACGAGCAGTACTTC,TRBV15,TRBD1,TRBJ2-7,NA
CASSWRTSGSGRDEQFF,TGTGCCAGCAGTTGGAGGACTAGCGGGTCTGGGAGGGATGAGCAGTTCTTC,TRBV6-7,TRBD2,TRBJ2-1,NA
CASSLGGTGYGYTF,TGTGCCAGCAGCTTGGGTGGGACAGGCTATGGCTACACCTTC,TRBV5-6,TRBD1,TRBJ1-2,NA
CASTPGRGGYEQYF,TGTGCCAGCACCCCCGGGAGGGGTGGCTACGAGCAGTACTTC,TRBV7-2,TRBD2,TRBJ2-7,NA
CSVQFVRGQPQHF,TGCAGCGTCCAATTCGTCCGAGGTCAGCCCCAGCATTTT,TRBV29-1,NA,TRBJ1-5,NA
CASSPHATQYF,TGTGCCAGCAGTCCCCATGCGACCCAGTACTTC,TRBV28,NA,TRBJ2-5,NA
CASSLTNSAGELFF,TGTGCCAGCAGCTTAACAAATAGCGCCGGGGAGCTGTTTTTT,TRBV7-3,NA,TRBJ2-2,NA
CASSSSGQGLTYEQYF,TGTGCCAGCAGCTCCTCGGGACAGGGGCTCACCTACGAGCAGTACTTC,TRBV11-1,TRBD1,TRBJ2-7,NA
CASSLAVQETQYF,TGTGCCAGCAGCTTAGCGGTACAAGAGACCCAGTACTTC,TRBV11-2,NA,TRBJ2-5,NA
CASSQGTGRVPNEKLFF,TGCGCCAGCAGCCAAGGGACCGGGAGGGTGCCTAATGAAAAACTGTTTTTT,TRBV4-1,NA,TRBJ1-4,NA
CASSLASHSGQGNEQFF,TGTGCCAGCAGCTTAGCCTCGCACTCGGGACAGGGGAATGAGCAGTTCTTC,TRBV7-6,TRBD1,TRBJ2-1,NA
CASSGAGSDNEQFF,TGTGCCAGCAGTGGTGCGGGCAGCGACAATGAGCAGTTCTTC,TRBV2,NA,TRBJ2-1,NA
CSARGHYEQYF,TGCAGTGCTAGGGGCCACTACGAGCAGTACTTC,TRBV20-1,NA,TRBJ2-7,NA
CASSLAGSRNTEAFF,TGTGCCAGCAGCTTAGCGGGCAGTAGGAACACTGAAGCTTTCTTT,TRBV7-9,NA,TRBJ1-1,NA
CASSFRLAGGGSYEQYF,TGTGCCAGCAGTTTTAGACTAGCGGGAGGAGGCTCCTACGAGCAGTACTTC,TRBV28,TRBD2,TRBJ2-7,NA
CASSPADVRYEQYF,TGTGCCAGCAGCCCCGCTGACGTGCGCTACGAGCAGTACTTC,TRBV14,NA,TRBJ2-7,NA
CASTRRGRDSDEQFF,TGTGCCAGCACCCGCCGGGGCCGCGACTCCGATGAGCAGTTCTTC,TRBV9,NA,TRBJ2-1,NA
CASSLYGDPTYEQYF,TGCGCCAGCAGCTTGTACGGGGACCCAACCTACGAGCAGTACTTC,TRBV5-1,NA,TRBJ2-7,NA
CASSQDGLEDYGYTF,TGTGCCAGCAGCCAAGATGGCCTGGAAGACTATGGCTACACCTTC,TRBV4-2,NA,TRBJ1-2,once
CASSFRAGSSYEQYF,TGCGCCAGCAGCTTTAGAGCGGGAAGCTCCTACGAGCAGTACTTC,TRBV4-3,TRBD2,TRBJ2-7,NA
CASHSVGAGGTDTQYF,TGTGCCAGCCATTCCGTGGGAGCGGGAGGAACAGATACGCAGTATTTT,TRBV5-4,TRBD2,TRBJ2-3,NA
CASSLRGVGLAGNTDTQYF,TGTGCCAGCAGCTTACGGGGTGTGGGACTAGCGGGAAACACAGATACGCAGTATTTT,TRBV11-2,TRBD2,TRBJ2-3,NA
CASSTRAANEKLFF,TGCGCCAGCAGCACTAGGGCGGCTAATGAAAAACTGTTTTTT,TRBV5-1,NA,TRBJ1-4,NA
CASSPGTRSYEQYF,TGTGCCAGTAGCCCCGGGACTAGGAGCTACGAGCAGTACTTC,TRBV19,TRBD2,TRBJ2-7,few
CASKSIQGEIGTQYF,TGTGCCAGCAAATCCATCCAAGGGGAAATCGGGACCCAGTACTTC,TRBV28,NA,TRBJ2-5,NA
CASSLAGLAGGFF,TGTGCCAGCAGCTTGGCGGGACTAGCGGGAGGGTTCTTC,TRBV5-8,TRBD2,TRBJ2-1,NA
CASSEEAPWGGGYTF,TGTGCCAGCAGTGAGGAGGCCCCGTGGGGTGGGGGCTACACCTTC,TRBV2,NA,TRBJ1-2,NA
CASSQSQVSRYEQYF,TGTGCCAGCAGCCAATCGCAGGTTTCACGCTACGAGCAGTACTTC,TRBV14,NA,TRBJ2-7,NA
CASSFGEGQETQYF,TGTGCCAGCAGCTTCGGGGAAGGGCAAGAGACCCAGTACTTC,TRBV7-8,NA,TRBJ2-5,NA
CASSWDRPPVWAGNTIYF,TGTGCCAGCAGCTGGGACAGGCCCCCGGTTTGGGCTGGAAACACCATATATTTT,TRBV5-4,TRBD1,TRBJ1-3,NA
CASSLLGGGETQYF,TGTGCCAGCAGTTTACTGGGGGGGGGAGAGACCCAGTACTTC,TRBV28,TRBD2,TRBJ2-5,NA
CASSPITHRAGNTIYF,TGTGCCAGCAGCCCTATCACCCACAGGGCCGGAAACACCATATATTTT,TRBV7-2,NA,TRBJ1-3,NA
CSVEGRSNTEAFF,TGCAGCGTTGAAGGACGGTCGAACACTGAAGCTTTCTTT,TRBV29-1,NA,TRBJ1-1,NA
CASSETGGWLAGSTDTQYF,TGTGCCAGTAGTGAGACAGGGGGCTGGTTAGCGGGGAGCACAGATACGCAGTATTTT,TRBV19,TRBD1,TRBJ2-3,few
CASTLSGLNTEAFF,TGTGCCAGCACCTTATCTGGGCTTAACACTGAAGCTTTCTTT,TRBV7-2,NA,TRBJ1-1,NA
CASSMTGDTEAFF,TGTGCCAGCAGCATGACAGGAGACACTGAAGCTTTCTTT,TRBV28,NA,TRBJ1-1,NA
CASSSPQVGAGTDNEQFF,TGTGCCAGCAGCTCCCCCCAAGTGGGAGCGGGTACTGACAATGAGCAGTTCTTC,TRBV7-8,NA,TRBJ2-1,NA
CASSPLNRAEQYF,TGTGCCAGCTCACCCTTGAACAGGGCCGAGCAGTACTTC,TRBV18,NA,TRBJ2-7,NA
CASSDSGGTNEQFF,TGTGCCAGCAGTGACTCAGGCGGAACCAATGAGCAGTTCTTC,TRBV6-4,NA,TRBJ2-1,NA
CASSGTGGEQYF,TGCGCCAGCAGCGGGACAGGGGGCGAGCAGTACTTC,TRBV5-1,TRBD1,TRBJ2-7,NA
CASSLASYNEQFF,TGTGCCAGCAGCTTGGCTAGTTACAATGAGCAGTTCTTC,TRBV5-4,NA,TRBJ2-1,NA
CASSLEGQGYEQYF,TGCGCCAGCAGCCTTGAGGGACAGGGATACGAGCAGTACTTC,TRBV4-1,TRBD1,TRBJ2-7,NA
CASSQHGGGGYEQYF,TGTGCCAGCAGCCAACATGGGGGAGGTGGCTACGAGCAGTACTTC,TRBV7-3,NA,TRBJ2-7,once
CASSLGLAEEETQYF,TGTGCCAGCAGCTTGGGACTAGCGGAGGAAGAGACCCAGTACTTC,TRBV5-6,TRBD2,TRBJ2-5,NA
CASSVDYLSSYEQYF,TGTGCCAGCAGCGTAGATTACCTAAGCTCCTACGAGCAGTACTTC,TRBV9,NA,TRBJ2-7,NA
CASSAGLGVGEQFF,TGTGCCAGCAGCGCGGGACTAGGAGTGGGTGAGCAGTTCTTC,TRBV11-3,TRBD2,TRBJ2-1,NA
CASSFLETQYF,TGTGCCAGCAGCTTTCTGGAGACCCAGTACTTC,TRBV5-8,NA,TRBJ2-5,NA